This note documents a single T cell receptor (beta chain) sequence. The target antigen is unknown. Germline assignment: CDR1 SEHNR and CDR2 FQNEAQ (reference sequence). The V segment lost 5 bases and the J segment 9 bases; nucleotides outside the gene matches: 11. The CDR3 length is 16 residues. This record belongs to a study of T cell responses to AZD1222 COVID-19 vaccine. Study-level information: Pooling was applied to second doses at about 4 or about 12 weeks.

Study outcomes and limitations: Clonal diversity was possibly underestimated, and white British individuals and females predominated among donors. Dominant at 160-218 and 743-854, vaccine-associated CD4 TCRs also spanned spike. Nearly half of spike-specific TCRs reportedly go after variant regions that carry no mutations.

TCRdb keeps only in-frame clones here, not all; method: immunoSEQ multiplex PCR. The repertoire holds approximately 90,000 clones, with 86% as singletons. This specimen was peripheral blood, taken on day 0 of AZD1222 vaccination. This sequence was found in an adult in good health. V gene TRBV7-9 combines with J gene TRBJ1-6; TRBD1 aligns across 9 bases. In DNA, the CDR3 is TGTGCCAGCAGCGAGGGGACAGGGAATTCCCTTTCACCCCTCCACTTT. Translating gives CASSEGTGNSLSPLHF.